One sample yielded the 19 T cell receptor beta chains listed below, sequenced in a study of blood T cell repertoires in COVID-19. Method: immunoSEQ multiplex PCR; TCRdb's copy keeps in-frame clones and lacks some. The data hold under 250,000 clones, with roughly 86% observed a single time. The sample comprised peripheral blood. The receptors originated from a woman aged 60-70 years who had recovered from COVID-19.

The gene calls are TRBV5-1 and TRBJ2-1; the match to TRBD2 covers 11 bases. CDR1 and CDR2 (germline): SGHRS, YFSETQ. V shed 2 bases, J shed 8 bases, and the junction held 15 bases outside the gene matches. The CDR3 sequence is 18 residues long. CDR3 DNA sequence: TGCGCCAGCAGCTTTGCGCCTAGCGGGGGGACGGCTCCCCATGAGCAGTTCTTC. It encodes CASSFAPSGGTAPHEQFF.

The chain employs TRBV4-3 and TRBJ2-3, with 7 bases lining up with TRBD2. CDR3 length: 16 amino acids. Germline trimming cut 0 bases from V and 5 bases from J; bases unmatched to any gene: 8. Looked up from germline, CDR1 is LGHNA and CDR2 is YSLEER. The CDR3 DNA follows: TGCGCCAGCAGCCAAGAGGGCCGGGGGGTGATAGATACGCAGTATTTT. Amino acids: CASSQEGRGVIDTQYF.

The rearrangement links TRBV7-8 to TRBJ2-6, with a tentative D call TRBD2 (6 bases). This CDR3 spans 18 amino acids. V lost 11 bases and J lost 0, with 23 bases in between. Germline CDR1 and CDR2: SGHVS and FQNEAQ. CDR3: CALGGENSVSSGANVLTF. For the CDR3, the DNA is TGTGCCCTGGGGGGAGAGAACAGTGTGTCCTCTGGGGCCAACGTCCTGACTTTC.

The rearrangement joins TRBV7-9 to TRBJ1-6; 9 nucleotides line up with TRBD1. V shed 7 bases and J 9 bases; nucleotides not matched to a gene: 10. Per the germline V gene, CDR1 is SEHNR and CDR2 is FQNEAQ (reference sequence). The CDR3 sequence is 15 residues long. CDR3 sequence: CASTRTGELSSPLHF. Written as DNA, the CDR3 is TGTGCCAGCACCCGGACAGGGGAGTTAAGTTCACCCCTCCACTTT.

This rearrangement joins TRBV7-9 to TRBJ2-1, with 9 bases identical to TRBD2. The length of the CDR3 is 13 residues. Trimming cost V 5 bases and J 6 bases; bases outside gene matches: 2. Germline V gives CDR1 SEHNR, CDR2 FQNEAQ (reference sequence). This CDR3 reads CASSRLAVNEQFF. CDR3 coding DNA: TGTGCCAGCAGCCGACTAGCGGTCAATGAGCAGTTCTTC.

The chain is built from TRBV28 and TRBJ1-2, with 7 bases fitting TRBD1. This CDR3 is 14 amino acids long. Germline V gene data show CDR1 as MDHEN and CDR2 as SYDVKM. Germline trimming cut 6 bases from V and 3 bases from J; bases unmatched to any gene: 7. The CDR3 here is CASRLDRVDYGYTF. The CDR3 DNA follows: TGTGCCAGCAGATTAGACAGGGTCGACTATGGCTACACCTTC.

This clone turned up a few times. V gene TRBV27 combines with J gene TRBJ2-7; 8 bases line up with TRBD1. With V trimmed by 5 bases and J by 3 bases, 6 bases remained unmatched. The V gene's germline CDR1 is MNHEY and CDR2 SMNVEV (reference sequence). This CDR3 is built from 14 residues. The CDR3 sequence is CASSTGQGNYEQYF. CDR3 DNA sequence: TGTGCCAGCAGTACCGGACAGGGCAACTACGAGCAGTACTTC.

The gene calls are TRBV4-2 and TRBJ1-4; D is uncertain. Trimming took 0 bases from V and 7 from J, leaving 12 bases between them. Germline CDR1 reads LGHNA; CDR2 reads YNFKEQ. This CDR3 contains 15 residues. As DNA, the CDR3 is TGTGCCAGCAGCCAAGATAACCGAATGAGTGAAAAACTGTTTTTT. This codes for CASSQDNRMSEKLFF.

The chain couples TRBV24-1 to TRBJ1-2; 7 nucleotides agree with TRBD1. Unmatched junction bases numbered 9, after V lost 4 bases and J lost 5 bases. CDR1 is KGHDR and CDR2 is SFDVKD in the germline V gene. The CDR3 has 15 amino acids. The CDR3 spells CATSEAGTDFYGYTF. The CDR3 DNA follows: TGTGCCACCAGTGAGGCCGGGACAGATTTTTATGGCTACACCTTC.

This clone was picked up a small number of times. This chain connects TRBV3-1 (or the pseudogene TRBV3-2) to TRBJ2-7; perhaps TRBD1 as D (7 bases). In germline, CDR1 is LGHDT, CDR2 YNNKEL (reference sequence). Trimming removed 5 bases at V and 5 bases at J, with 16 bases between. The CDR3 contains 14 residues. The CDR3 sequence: CASSSRQGGNEQYF. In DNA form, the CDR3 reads TGTGCCAGCAGCTCTCGACAGGGAGGCAACGAGCAGTACTTC.

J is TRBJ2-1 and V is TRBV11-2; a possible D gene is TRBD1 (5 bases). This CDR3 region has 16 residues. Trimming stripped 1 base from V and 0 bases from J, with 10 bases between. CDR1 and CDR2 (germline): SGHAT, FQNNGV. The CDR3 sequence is CASSLVKGPSYNEQFF. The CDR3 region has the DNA TGTGCCAGCAGCTTAGTCAAGGGGCCCTCCTACAATGAGCAGTTCTTC. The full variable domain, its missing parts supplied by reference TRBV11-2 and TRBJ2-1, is EAGVAQSPRYKIIEKRQSVAFWCNPISGHATLYWYQQILGQGPKLLIQFQNNGVVDDSQLPKDRFSAERLKGVDSTLKIQPAKLEDSAVYLCASSLVKGPSYNEQFFGPGTRLTVL.

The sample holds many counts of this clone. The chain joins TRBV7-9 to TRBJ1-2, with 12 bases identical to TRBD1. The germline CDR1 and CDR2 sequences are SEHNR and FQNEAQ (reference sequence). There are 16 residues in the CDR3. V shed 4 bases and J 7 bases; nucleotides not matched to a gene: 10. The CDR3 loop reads CASSSTGTGGASGYTF. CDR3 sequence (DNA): TGTGCCAGCAGCTCAACCGGGACAGGGGGCGCAAGTGGCTACACCTTC.

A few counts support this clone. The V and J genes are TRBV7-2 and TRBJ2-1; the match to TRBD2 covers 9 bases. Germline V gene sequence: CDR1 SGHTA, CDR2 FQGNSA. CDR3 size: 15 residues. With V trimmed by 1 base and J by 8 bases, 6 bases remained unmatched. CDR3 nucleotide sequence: TGTGCCAGCAGCTTAGGCGGGGGGGCTTGGGATGAGCAGTTCTTC. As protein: CASSLGGGAWDEQFF. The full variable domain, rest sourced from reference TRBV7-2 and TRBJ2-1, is GAGVSQSPSNKVTEKGKDVELRCDPISGHTALYWYRQSLGQGLEFLIYFQGNSAPDKSGLPSDRFSAERTGGSVSTLTIQRTQQEDSAVYLCASSLGGGAWDEQFFGPGTRLTVL.

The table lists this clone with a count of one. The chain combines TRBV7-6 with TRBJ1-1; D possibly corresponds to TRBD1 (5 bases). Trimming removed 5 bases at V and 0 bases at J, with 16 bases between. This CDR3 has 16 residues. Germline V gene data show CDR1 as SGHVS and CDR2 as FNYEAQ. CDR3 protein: CASSRWGEGMNTEAFF. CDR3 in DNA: TGTGCCAGCAGCCGCTGGGGGGAGGGGATGAACACTGAAGCTTTCTTT.

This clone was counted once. CDR3 loop: CASRGQTSGANVLTF. CDR3 DNA: TGTGCCAGCCGTGGACAAACGTCTGGGGCCAACGTCCTGACTTTC. The genes are TRBV28 and TRBJ2-6; possible D gene TRBD1, 5 bases. The CDR3 runs to 15 residues. Trimming stripped 8 bases from V and 1 base from J, with 12 bases between. In germline, CDR1 is MDHEN, CDR2 SYDVKM.

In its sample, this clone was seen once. CDR3 amino acids: CAGSGQGASYSGNTIYF. Here the CDR3 DNA reads TGTGCCGGCTCGGGACAGGGGGCCTCCTACTCTGGAAACACCATATATTTT. The V gene is TRBV2, the J gene TRBJ1-3; the match to TRBD1 covers 12 bases. The CDR3 spans 17 residues. V dropped 11 bases and J dropped 0; count of bases not matched to a gene: 11. Germline CDR1 is SNHLY and CDR2 is FYNNEI.

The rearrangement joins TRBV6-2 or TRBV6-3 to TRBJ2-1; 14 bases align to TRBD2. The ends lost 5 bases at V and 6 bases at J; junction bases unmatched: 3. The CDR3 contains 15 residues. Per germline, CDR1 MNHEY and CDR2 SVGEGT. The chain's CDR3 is CASSRTSGGPNEQFF. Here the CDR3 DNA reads TGTGCCAGCAGTCGGACTAGCGGGGGGCCCAATGAGCAGTTCTTC.

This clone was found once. This chain's CDR3 is CASSRTGRDQPQHF. CDR3 in DNA: TGCGCCAGCAGCCGGACAGGGCGTGATCAGCCCCAGCATTTT. The chain employs TRBV5-1 and TRBJ1-5; 8 nucleotides align to TRBD1. The CDR3 runs 14 residues. Trimming took 4 bases from V and 5 from J; bases not matched to a gene: 5. Germline V gene sequence: CDR1 SGHRS, CDR2 YFSETQ.

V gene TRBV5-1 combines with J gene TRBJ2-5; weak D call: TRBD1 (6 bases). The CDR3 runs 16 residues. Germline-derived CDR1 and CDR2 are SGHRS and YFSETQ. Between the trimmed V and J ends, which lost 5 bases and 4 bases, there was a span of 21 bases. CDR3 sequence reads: CASSLLASRGGETQYF. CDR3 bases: TGCGCCAGCAGTTTGTTGGCATCTAGAGGGGGAGAGACCCAGTACTTC.